This T cell receptor (beta chain) was recorded in a study of vaccination effects on CD4 cells after COVID-19. Study summary: All study participants received two doses of BNT162b2 or mRNA-1273 vaccine.

The CDR3 spans 13 residues. With V trimmed by 8 bases and J by 2 bases, 5 bases remained unmatched. CDR1 and CDR2 (germline): MNHEY, SVGAGI. Expansion with viral peptide pools was applied to antigen-specific CD4+ T cells by the ViraFEST assay prior to sequencing. CD4+ T cell isolation took place after about nine days of culture. None of the vaccinated had previously contracted SARS-CoV-2, and their nucleocapsid antibodies tested negative. Wells containing 1.5 million to 2 million PBMC each were cultured with roughly 10 IU/ml IL-2 and approximately 10 ug/ml peptides. Cultures got half-medium changes with IL-2 on days 3 and 7. About this clone itself: Its antigen is currently unknown.

This table comes from immunoSEQ multiplex PCR, and its TCRdb copy is limited to in-frame clones, with some not included. The sample comprises tens of thousands of clones, approximately 73% of which are singletons, and approximately 12% rests with the top ten. The sequence was collected from a human donor who received a COVID-19 vaccine. V usage is TRBV6-5 and J usage is TRBJ1-1; 7 nucleotides line up with TRBD1. The sequencing here drew on CD4+ T cells from PBMCs cultured with HCoV-229E spike peptides, taken before COVID-19 vaccination. Here the CDR3 DNA reads TGTGCCAGCGGCAGGGGGGTCAACACTGAAGCTTTCTTT. It codes for CASGRGVNTEAFF.